Following are 28 T cell receptor beta chains from one sample sequenced in a study of identical twins. TCRdb re-called the 5' RACE reads through MiXCR, storing one row per CDR3 protein. The data hold around 490,000 distinct CDR3 sequences, with roughly an eighth observed a single time. These same records also appear under a second study, on yellow fever vaccine responses in identical twins.

Sequenced input: CD4+ T cells sorted from blood. Every receptor here comes from a young woman in good health.

In this sample, this clonotype turned up a few times. The genes are TRBV25-1 and TRBJ2-2, with D possibly TRBD1 on 5 matching bases. The CDR3 runs to 13 residues. Trimming pared 6 bases from V and 4 bases from J, leaving 9 bases between. Germline values: CDR1 MGHDK, CDR2 SYGVNS. The CDR3 nucleotides read TGTGCCAGCAGGGGGCGGTTCACCGGGGAGCTGTTTTTT. Its translation: CASRGRFTGELFF.

The chain has TRBV20-1 and TRBJ2-7, with D perhaps given as TRBD1 or TRBD2 (5 bases each). CDR1 is DFQATT, CDR2 SNEGSKA, per germline (reference sequence). The CDR3 runs 14 residues. V dropped 3 bases and J dropped 1 base, with 13 bases sitting between them. The CDR3 nucleotides are TGCAGTGCTAGGATTACAGGAGGATCCTACGAGCAGTACTTC. Translation gives CSARITGGSYEQYF.

The V call is TRBV14, the J call TRBJ2-2; 10 positions agree with TRBD1. There are 16 residues in the CDR3. Trimming at V came to 3 bases and at J to 6 bases, leaving 7 bases not matched to a gene. Germline V gene sequence: CDR1 SGHDN, CDR2 FVKESK. CDR3 protein: CASSHYAGTGAGELFF. The DNA for the CDR3 is TGTGCCAGCAGCCACTACGCCGGGACAGGGGCCGGGGAGCTGTTTTTT.

This rearrangement joins TRBV7-2 to TRBJ1-1; 7 nucleotides agree with TRBD1. V was pared by 5 bases and J by 8 bases, with 11 bases of the junction left unmatched. The CDR3 runs to 14 residues. Germline V lookup: CDR1 SGHTA, CDR2 FQGNSA. This CDR3 reads CASSPGQLPREAFF. The CDR3 bases are TGTGCCAGCAGCCCGGGACAGCTGCCGAGGGAAGCTTTCTTT.

V is TRBV28 and J is TRBJ1-5; the match to TRBD1 covers 11 bases. CDR3 length equals 17 residues. V dropped 7 bases and J dropped 6; count of bases not matched to a gene: 14. In germline, CDR1 is MDHEN, CDR2 SYDVKM. The CDR3 here is CASISIGAGQGVQPQHF. DNA for the CDR3: TGTGCCAGCATTAGCATAGGTGCGGGACAGGGGGTTCAGCCCCAGCATTTT.

The sample holds one count of this clonotype. V is TRBV5-1 and J is TRBJ1-6; 7 nucleotides line up with TRBD1. Germline loops: CDR1 SGHRS, CDR2 YFSETQ. The CDR3 is 16 residues long. The trim removed 4 bases at V and 5 bases at J, leaving 9 bases unmatched. CDR3 residues: CASSPTPGQNNSPLHF. CDR3 DNA sequence: TGCGCCAGCAGCCCAACCCCGGGACAGAATAATTCACCCCTCCACTTT.

The chain has TRBV6-2 or TRBV6-3 and TRBJ2-4, with 10 bases identical to TRBD2. V lost 6 bases, J lost 1 base, and 12 bases stayed unmatched. The CDR3 spans 18 residues. Germline V lookup: CDR1 MNHEY, CDR2 SVGEGT. The CDR3 nucleotides are TGTGCCAGCAGCAACCTTCTAGCGGGAGCCAGTGCCAAAAACATTCAGTACTTC. Protein product: CASSNLLAGASAKNIQYF.

This clonotype was seen at least ten times. The chain recombines TRBV7-8 with TRBJ2-5; D perhaps matches TRBD2 (5 bases). This CDR3 comprises 14 residues. Germline loops: CDR1 SGHVS, CDR2 FQNEAQ. Trimming cost V 3 bases and J 2 bases, with 10 bases left between them. CDR3 bases: TGTGCCAGCAGCTTGTTCCGGGAACAAGAGACCCAGTACTTC. Its translation: CASSLFREQETQYF.

The chain couples TRBV6-1 to TRBJ2-5, with TRBD1 as a possible D gene (5 bases). Germline-derived CDR1 and CDR2 are MNHNS and SASEGT. Trimming stripped 6 bases from V and 1 base from J, with 18 bases between. This CDR3 is 16 amino acids long. The CDR3 loop reads CASRPGPQRIQETQYF. The CDR3 bases are TGTGCCAGCAGACCAGGGCCCCAGAGGATCCAAGAGACCCAGTACTTC.

The rearrangement joins TRBV7-9 to TRBJ2-5; no definite D call. The germline V gene has CDR1 SEHNR and CDR2 FQNEAQ (reference sequence). The CDR3 consists of 14 residues. V dropped 3 bases and J dropped 4 bases, with 12 bases sitting between them. CDR3 loop: CASSFPGRRETQYF. The CDR3 DNA sequence: TGTGCCAGCAGCTTCCCCGGCAGGAGAGAGACCCAGTACTTC.

In this sample, this clonotype turned up a few times. This CDR3 is CASSQRRGQPQHF. Written as DNA, the CDR3 is TGTGCCAGCAGCCAACGCCGGGGGCAGCCCCAGCATTTT. V gene TRBV7-8 combines with J gene TRBJ1-5, with D maybe TRBD1 (5 bases). Germline V CDR1 and CDR2: SGHVS, FQNEAQ. The CDR3 consists of 13 residues. Deletions cut 5 bases from V and 7 bases from J, with 12 bases between.

The chain employs TRBV19 and TRBJ2-5, with D perhaps TRBD2 (5 bases). The CDR3 consists of 12 residues. The germline V gene has CDR1 LNHDA and CDR2 SQIVND (reference sequence). The ends were cut back, 10 bases at V and 0 bases at J, with 9 bases in the middle. The CDR3 sequence is CATPDYQETQYF. Here the CDR3 DNA reads TGTGCCACCCCGGACTACCAAGAGACCCAGTACTTC. Full variable domain (outside the CDR3, taken from reference TRBV19 and TRBJ2-5): DGGITQSPKYLFRKEGQNVTLSCEQNLNHDAMYWYRQDPGQGLRLIYYSQIVNDFQKGDIAEGYSVSREKKESFPLTVTSAQKNPTAFYLCATPDYQETQYFGPGTRLLVL.

The V and J genes are TRBV12-3 or TRBV12-4 and TRBJ1-1; unclear D gene. There are 14 residues in the CDR3. Between the trimmed V and J ends, which lost 5 bases and 4 bases, there was a span of 14 bases. CDR3 nucleotide sequence: TGTGCCAGCAGTAACCAGGCCCCATTCACTGAAGCTTTCTTT. The encoded protein is CASSNQAPFTEAFF.

V and J are TRBV9 and TRBJ2-1, with D possibly being TRBD1 (5 bases). CDR3 length equals 14 residues. Deletions cut 0 bases from V and 7 bases from J, with 11 bases between. Germline V gene sequence: CDR1 SGDLS, CDR2 YYNGEE. The CDR3 region has the DNA TGTGCCAGCAGCGTAGAGGCTAGGGGAAATGAGCAGTTCTTC. Its protein is CASSVEARGNEQFF.

This clonotype was seen a few times. V gene TRBV5-4 combines with J gene TRBJ2-5; 9 bases match TRBD1. Germline loops: CDR1 SGHNT, CDR2 YYREEE (reference sequence). Unmatched junction bases numbered 7, after V lost 5 bases and J lost 5 bases. This CDR3 region has 14 residues. In nucleotides, the CDR3 is TGTGCCAGCAGGTCTACAGGGGGCGGGGAGACCCAGTACTTC. Encoded protein: CASRSTGGGETQYF.

The table lists this clonotype with many counts. An end of the junction differs from the germline gene, which may be a read error. The CDR3 DNA is TGTGCCAGCAGCTTATCGGGGGCTCAAGAGACCCAGTACTTC. It encodes CASSLSGAQETQYF. The V gene is TRBV5-1, the J gene TRBJ2-5; D may match TRBD1 or TRBD2 (6 bases each). This CDR3 contains 14 residues. CDR1 and CDR2 from the germline V gene are SGHRS and YFSETQ. Variable domain in full (rest from reference TRBV5-1 and TRBJ2-5): KAGVTQTPRYLIKTRGQQVTLSCSPISGHRSVSWYQQTPGQGLQFLFEYFSETQRNKGNFPGRFSGRQFSNSRSEMNVSTLELGDSALYLCASSLSGAQETQYFGPGTRLLVL.

There are many counts of this clonotype. The V call is TRBV25-1, the J call TRBJ2-4; 8 bases are a match to TRBD1. The CDR3 spans 14 residues. V shed 3 bases and J 5 bases; nucleotides not matched to a gene: 3. Per germline, CDR1 MGHDK and CDR2 SYGVNS. The CDR3 loop is CASSDLTGENIQYF. The CDR3 DNA reads TGTGCCAGCAGTGACCTGACAGGGGAAAACATTCAGTACTTC.

This clonotype was counted a few times. This chain uses TRBV7-2 with TRBJ2-3, with 8 bases fitting TRBD2. V dropped 2 bases and J dropped 1; count of bases not matched to a gene: 8. Germline loops: CDR1 SGHTA, CDR2 FQGNSA. CDR3 length: 17 amino acids. The CDR3 DNA sequence: TGTGCCAGCAGCTTAAGCCAGCGGGGGTCTGGCACAGATACGCAGTATTTT. Protein sequence: CASSLSQRGSGTDTQYF.

The gene calls are TRBV6-2 or TRBV6-3 and TRBJ2-7; 11 bases map to TRBD2. The CDR3 totals 15 residues. The germline CDR1 and CDR2 sequences are MNHEY and SVGEGT. With 6 bases clipped from V and 4 bases from J, the junction kept 8 bases outside the gene matches. CDR3 in amino acids: CASRTTSGRGYEQYF. Here the CDR3 DNA reads TGTGCCAGCAGGACTACTAGCGGGAGAGGATACGAGCAGTACTTC.

This clonotype appeared a few times. The chain links TRBV7-2 to TRBJ1-1; 7 bases agree with TRBD1. V shed 10 bases and J 1 base; nucleotides not matched to a gene: 9. CDR1 is SGHTA and CDR2 is FQGNSA in the germline V gene. This CDR3 region has 14 residues. The CDR3: CATSPQGTNTEAFF. The CDR3 coding sequence is TGTGCCACCTCCCCACAGGGGACGAACACTGAAGCTTTCTTT.

The gene calls are TRBV12-3 or TRBV12-4 and TRBJ2-3; no clear D gene. This CDR3 spans 16 amino acids. The ends were cut back, 1 base at V and 0 bases at J, with 11 bases in the middle. The DNA of the CDR3 is TGTGCCAGCAGTTTAGTTCAGGTTACTAGCACAGATACGCAGTATTTT. It yields the protein CASSLVQVTSTDTQYF.

This clonotype appeared many times. The J gene is TRBJ2-5, the V gene TRBV10-2, with 13 bases aligning to TRBD2. CDR3 length equals 16 residues. The germline gives CDR1 WSHSY, CDR2 SAAADI. Germline trimming cut 7 bases from V and 1 base from J; bases unmatched to any gene: 6. CDR3 coding DNA: TGCGCCAGCAAGGGTGGACTAGCGGGGGCCCAAGAGACCCAGTACTTC. Translation gives CASKGGLAGAQETQYF.

This rearrangement joins TRBV29-1 to TRBJ2-7; D might be TRBD1 (5 bases). Trimming took off 7 bases at V and 4 bases at J, with 11 bases between the two ends. The CDR3 is made up of 11 amino acids. CDR1 is SQVTM and CDR2 is ANQGSEA in the germline V gene. This CDR3 reads CSARQSYEQYF. CDR3 in DNA: TGCAGCGCTCGACAGTCTTACGAGCAGTACTTC.

This clonotype was seen only a few times. The gene calls are TRBV19 and TRBJ1-1; no firm D call. Germline V gives CDR1 LNHDA, CDR2 SQIVND (reference sequence). Trimming removed 9 bases at V and 2 bases at J, with 10 bases between. This CDR3 spans 12 amino acids. The CDR3: CARNRSNTEAFF. The CDR3 nucleotides are TGTGCCAGGAACAGATCCAACACTGAAGCTTTCTTT. Together with reference TRBV19 and TRBJ1-1, the CDR3 gives the full variable domain: DGGITQSPKYLFRKEGQNVTLSCEQNLNHDAMYWYRQDPGQGLRLIYYSQIVNDFQKGDIAEGYSVSREKKESFPLTVTSAQKNPTAFYLCARNRSNTEAFFGQGTRLTVV.

This clonotype came up a few times. J is TRBJ2-3 and V is TRBV29-1; weak D call: TRBD2 (5 bases). The germline V gene has CDR1 SQVTM and CDR2 ANQGSEA. CDR3 length: 15 residues. The V and J ends lost 7 bases and 0 bases respectively, with 17 bases between them. In DNA, the CDR3 is TGCAGCGCTCGTGTAGCGAGAACTAGCACAGATACGCAGTATTTT. The encoded protein is CSARVARTSTDTQYF.

This clonotype was observed at least ten times. The V gene is TRBV6-5, the J gene TRBJ1-1; D remains unclear. Germline loops: CDR1 MNHEY, CDR2 SVGAGI. This CDR3 has 13 residues. The ends were cut back, 0 bases at V and 0 bases at J, with 2 bases in the middle. CDR3: CASSYSVNTEAFF. The CDR3 DNA sequence: TGTGCCAGCAGTTACTCGGTGAACACTGAAGCTTTCTTT.

The gene calls are TRBV5-5 and TRBJ2-2; TRBD1 agrees at 7 bases. Germline V gene lookup returns CDR1 SGHKS and CDR2 YYEKEE (reference sequence). V lost 2 bases, J lost 3 bases, and 4 bases stayed unmatched. The CDR3 is 15 amino acids. As DNA, the CDR3 is TGTGCCAGCAGCTTTGACAGGGCGGACACCGGGGAGCTGTTTTTT. As protein: CASSFDRADTGELFF.

This clonotype occurred a few times. The chain couples TRBV11-2 to TRBJ1-6; a weak D match, TRBD1 (6 bases). Germline CDR1 and CDR2: SGHAT and FQNNGV. This CDR3 has 15 amino acids. Trimming took 0 bases from V and 8 from J, leaving 11 bases between them. The CDR3, as DNA: TGTGCCAGCAGCTTAGATGGTAGGGGGGATTCACCCCTCCACTTT. This gives the protein CASSLDGRGDSPLHF. The complete variable domain, with remaining parts taken from reference TRBV11-2 and TRBJ1-6, reads EAGVAQSPRYKIIEKRQSVAFWCNPISGHATLYWYQQILGQGPKLLIQFQNNGVVDDSQLPKDRFSAERLKGVDSTLKIQPAKLEDSAVYLCASSLDGRGDSPLHFGNGTRLTVT.